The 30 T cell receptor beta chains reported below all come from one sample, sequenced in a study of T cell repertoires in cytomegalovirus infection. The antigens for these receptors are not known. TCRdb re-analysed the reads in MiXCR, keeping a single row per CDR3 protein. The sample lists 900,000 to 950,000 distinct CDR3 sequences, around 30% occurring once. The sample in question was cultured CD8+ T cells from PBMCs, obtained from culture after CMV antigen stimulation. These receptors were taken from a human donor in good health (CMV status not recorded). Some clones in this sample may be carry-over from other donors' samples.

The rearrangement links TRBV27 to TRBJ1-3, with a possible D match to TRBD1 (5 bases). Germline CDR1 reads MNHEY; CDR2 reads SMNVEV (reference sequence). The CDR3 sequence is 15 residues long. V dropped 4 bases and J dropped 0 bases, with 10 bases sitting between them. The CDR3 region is CASSSTGASGNTIYF. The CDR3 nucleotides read TGTGCCAGCAGTTCAACAGGAGCCTCTGGAAACACCATATATTTT.

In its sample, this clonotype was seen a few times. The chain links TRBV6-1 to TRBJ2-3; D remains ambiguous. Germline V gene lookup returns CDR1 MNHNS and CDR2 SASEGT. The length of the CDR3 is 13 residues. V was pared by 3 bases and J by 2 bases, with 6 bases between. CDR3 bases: TGTGCCAGCAGTGATTGGGTCACAGATACGCAGTATTTT. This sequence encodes CASSDWVTDTQYF.

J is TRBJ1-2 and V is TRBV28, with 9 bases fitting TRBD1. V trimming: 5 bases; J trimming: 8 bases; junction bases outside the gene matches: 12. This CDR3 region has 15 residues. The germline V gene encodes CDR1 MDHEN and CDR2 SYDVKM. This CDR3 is CASSQNRGPVRGYTF. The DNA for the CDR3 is TGTGCCAGCAGTCAGAACAGGGGGCCCGTTCGGGGCTACACCTTC.

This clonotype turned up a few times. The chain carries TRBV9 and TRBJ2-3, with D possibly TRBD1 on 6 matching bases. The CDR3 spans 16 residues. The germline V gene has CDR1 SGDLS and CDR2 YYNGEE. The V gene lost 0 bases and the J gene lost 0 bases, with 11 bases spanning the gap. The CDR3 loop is CASSVESQGSTDTQYF. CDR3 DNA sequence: TGTGCCAGCAGCGTAGAGTCACAGGGCAGCACAGATACGCAGTATTTT.

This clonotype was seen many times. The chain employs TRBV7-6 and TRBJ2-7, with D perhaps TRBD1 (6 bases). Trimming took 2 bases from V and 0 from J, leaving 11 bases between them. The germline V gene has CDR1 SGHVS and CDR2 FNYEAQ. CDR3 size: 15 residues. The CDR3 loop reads CASSLIQGSSYEQYF. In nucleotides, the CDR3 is TGTGCCAGCAGCTTAATACAGGGAAGCTCCTACGAGCAGTACTTC.

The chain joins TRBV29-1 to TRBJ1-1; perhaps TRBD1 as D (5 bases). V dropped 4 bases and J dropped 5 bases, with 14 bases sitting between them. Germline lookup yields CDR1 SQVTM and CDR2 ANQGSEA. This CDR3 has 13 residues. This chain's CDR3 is CSVGRGGYTEAFF. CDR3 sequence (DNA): TGCAGCGTTGGGCGCGGGGGGTATACTGAAGCTTTCTTT.

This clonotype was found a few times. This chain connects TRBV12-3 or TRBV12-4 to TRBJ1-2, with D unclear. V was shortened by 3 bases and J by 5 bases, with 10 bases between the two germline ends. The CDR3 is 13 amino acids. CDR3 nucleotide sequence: TGTGCCAGCAGTTTTGAAGATGGGTATGGCTACACCTTC. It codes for CASSFEDGYGYTF.

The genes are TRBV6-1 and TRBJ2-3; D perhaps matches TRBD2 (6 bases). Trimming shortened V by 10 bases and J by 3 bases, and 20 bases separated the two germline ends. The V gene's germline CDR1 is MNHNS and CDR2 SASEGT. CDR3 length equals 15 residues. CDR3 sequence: CANAHSGGLTDTQYF. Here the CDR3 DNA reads TGTGCCAACGCCCACTCAGGAGGGTTGACAGATACGCAGTATTTT.

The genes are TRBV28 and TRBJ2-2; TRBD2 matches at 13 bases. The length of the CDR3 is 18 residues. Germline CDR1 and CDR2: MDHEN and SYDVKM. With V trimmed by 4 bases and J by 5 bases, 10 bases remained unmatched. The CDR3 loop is CASSSGLAGVSGTGELFF. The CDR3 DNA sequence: TGTGCCAGCAGTTCCGGACTAGCGGGGGTTTCGGGGACCGGGGAGCTGTTTTTT.

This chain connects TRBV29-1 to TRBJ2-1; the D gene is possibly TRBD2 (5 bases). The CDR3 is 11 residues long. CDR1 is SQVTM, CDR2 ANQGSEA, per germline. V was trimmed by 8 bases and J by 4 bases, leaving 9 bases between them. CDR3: CSCREYNEQFF. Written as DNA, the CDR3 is TGCAGCTGCCGGGAATACAATGAGCAGTTCTTC.

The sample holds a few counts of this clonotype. The CDR3 is CASSPRTGGIGELFF. The DNA of the CDR3 is TGTGCCAGCAGTCCCCGGACAGGGGGGATCGGGGAGCTGTTTTTT. The chain uses TRBV27 and TRBJ2-2; 10 nucleotides line up with TRBD1. This CDR3 spans 15 amino acids. V lost 5 bases and J lost 7; bases outside the gene matches: 7. Germline-derived CDR1 and CDR2 are MNHEY and SMNVEV (reference sequence).

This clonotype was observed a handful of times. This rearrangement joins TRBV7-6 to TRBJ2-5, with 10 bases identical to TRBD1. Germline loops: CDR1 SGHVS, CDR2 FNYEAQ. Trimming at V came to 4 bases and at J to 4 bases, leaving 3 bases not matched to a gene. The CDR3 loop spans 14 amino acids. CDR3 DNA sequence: TGTGCCAGCAGCTGGACAGGGGGGATAGAGACCCAGTACTTC. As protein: CASSWTGGIETQYF.

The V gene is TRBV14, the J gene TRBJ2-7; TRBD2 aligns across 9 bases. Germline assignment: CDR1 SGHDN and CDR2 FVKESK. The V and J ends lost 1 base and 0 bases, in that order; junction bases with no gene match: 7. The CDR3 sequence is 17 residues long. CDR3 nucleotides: TGTGCCAGCAGCCAAGTTTCTAGCGGGATGAGCTCCTACGAGCAGTACTTC. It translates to CASSQVSSGMSSYEQYF.

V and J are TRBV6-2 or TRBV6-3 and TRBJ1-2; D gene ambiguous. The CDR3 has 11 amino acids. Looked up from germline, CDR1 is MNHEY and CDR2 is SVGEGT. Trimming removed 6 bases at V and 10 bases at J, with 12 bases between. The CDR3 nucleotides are TGTGCCAGCAGATCCCGGTTCGACTACACCTTC. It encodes CASRSRFDYTF.

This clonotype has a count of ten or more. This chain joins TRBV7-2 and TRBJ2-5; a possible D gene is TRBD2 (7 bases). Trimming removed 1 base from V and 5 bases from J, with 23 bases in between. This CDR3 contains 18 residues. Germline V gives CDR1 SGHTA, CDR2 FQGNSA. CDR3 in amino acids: CASSLGRGASSVRETQYF. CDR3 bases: TGTGCCAGCAGCTTAGGACGGGGGGCATCCTCCGTCCGGGAGACCCAGTACTTC. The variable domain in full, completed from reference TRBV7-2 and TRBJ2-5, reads GAGVSQSPSNKVTEKGKDVELRCDPISGHTALYWYRQSLGQGLEFLIYFQGNSAPDKSGLPSDRFSAERTGGSVSTLTIQRTQQEDSAVYLCASSLGRGASSVRETQYFGPGTRLLVL.

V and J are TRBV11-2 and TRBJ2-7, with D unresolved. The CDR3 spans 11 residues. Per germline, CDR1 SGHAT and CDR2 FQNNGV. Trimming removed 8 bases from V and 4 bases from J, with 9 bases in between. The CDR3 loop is CASAAVYEQYF. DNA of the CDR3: TGTGCCAGCGCCGCGGTATACGAGCAGTACTTC.

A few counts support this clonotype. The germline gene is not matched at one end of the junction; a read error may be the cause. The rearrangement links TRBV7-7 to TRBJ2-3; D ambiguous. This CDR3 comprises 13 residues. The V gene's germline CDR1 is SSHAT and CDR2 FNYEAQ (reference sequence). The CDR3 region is CASSPTFTDTQYF. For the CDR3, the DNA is TGTGCTAGCAGCCCAACCTTCACAGATACGCAGTATTTT.

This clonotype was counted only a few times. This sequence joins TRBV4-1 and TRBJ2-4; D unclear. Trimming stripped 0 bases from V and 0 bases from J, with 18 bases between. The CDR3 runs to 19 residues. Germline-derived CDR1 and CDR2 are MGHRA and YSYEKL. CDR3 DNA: TGCGCCAGCAGCCAAGATCTGAGAACAGACCCCGTAGCCAAAAACATTCAGTACTTC. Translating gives CASSQDLRTDPVAKNIQYF.

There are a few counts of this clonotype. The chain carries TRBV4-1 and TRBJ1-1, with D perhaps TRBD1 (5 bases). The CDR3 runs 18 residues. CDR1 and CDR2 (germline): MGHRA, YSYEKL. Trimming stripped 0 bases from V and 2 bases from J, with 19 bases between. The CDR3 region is CASSQEQEVTSPNTEAFF. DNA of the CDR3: TGCGCCAGCAGCCAAGAACAGGAGGTTACATCTCCTAACACTGAAGCTTTCTTT.

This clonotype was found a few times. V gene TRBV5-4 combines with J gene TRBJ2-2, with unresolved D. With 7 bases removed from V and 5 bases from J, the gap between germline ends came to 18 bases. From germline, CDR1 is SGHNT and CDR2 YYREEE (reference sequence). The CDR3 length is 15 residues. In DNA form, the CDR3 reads TGTGCCAGCCTTCCCGGCCCGGGCTGGACCGGGGAGCTGTTTTTT. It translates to CASLPGPGWTGELFF.

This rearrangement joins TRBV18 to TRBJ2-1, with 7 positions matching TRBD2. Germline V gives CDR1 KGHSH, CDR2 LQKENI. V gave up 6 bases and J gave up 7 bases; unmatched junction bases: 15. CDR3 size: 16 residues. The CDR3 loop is CASSLMRGKGWNEQFF. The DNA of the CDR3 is TGTGCCAGCTCCCTCATGCGGGGGAAAGGGTGGAATGAGCAGTTCTTC.

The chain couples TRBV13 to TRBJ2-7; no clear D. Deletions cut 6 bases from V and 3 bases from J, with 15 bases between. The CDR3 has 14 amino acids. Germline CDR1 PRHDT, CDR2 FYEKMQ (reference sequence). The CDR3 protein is CASSFLMAGYEQYF. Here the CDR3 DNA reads TGTGCCAGCAGTTTTCTAATGGCTGGCTACGAGCAGTACTTC.

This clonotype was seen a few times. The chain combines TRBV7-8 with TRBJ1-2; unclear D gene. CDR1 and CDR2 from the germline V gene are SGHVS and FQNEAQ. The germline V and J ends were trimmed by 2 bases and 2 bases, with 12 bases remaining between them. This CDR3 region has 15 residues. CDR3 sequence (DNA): TGTGCCAGCAGCTTAAGGCCCGGTCCCAACTATGGCTACACCTTC. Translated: CASSLRPGPNYGYTF.

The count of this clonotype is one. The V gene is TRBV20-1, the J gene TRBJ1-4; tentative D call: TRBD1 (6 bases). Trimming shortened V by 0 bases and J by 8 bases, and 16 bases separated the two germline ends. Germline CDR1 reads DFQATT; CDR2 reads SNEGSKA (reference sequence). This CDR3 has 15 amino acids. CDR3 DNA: TGCAGTGCTAGAGATTTCAGGGGAGAGTGGGAAAAACTGTTTTTT. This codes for CSARDFRGEWEKLFF.

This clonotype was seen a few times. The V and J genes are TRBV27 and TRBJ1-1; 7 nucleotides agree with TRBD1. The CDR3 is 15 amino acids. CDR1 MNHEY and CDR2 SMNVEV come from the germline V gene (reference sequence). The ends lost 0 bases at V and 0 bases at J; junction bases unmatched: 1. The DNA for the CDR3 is TGTGCCAGCAGTTTATCGGACAGGATGAACACTGAAGCTTTCTTT. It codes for CASSLSDRMNTEAFF.

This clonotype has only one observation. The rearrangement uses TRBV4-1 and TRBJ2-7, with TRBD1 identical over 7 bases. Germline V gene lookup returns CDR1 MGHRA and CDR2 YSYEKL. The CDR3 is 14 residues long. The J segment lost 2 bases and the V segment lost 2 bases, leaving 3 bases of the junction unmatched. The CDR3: CASSQWTGAYEQYV. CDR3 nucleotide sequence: TGCGCCAGCAGCCAATGGACAGGAGCCTACGAGCAGTACGTC.

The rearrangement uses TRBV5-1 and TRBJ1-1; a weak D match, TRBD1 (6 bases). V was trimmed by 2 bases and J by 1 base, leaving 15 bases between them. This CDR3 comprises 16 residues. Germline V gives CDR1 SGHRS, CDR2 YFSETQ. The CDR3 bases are TGCGCCAGCAGCTTAACTCCCGGGACACCGAACACTGAAGCTTTCTTT. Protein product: CASSLTPGTPNTEAFF. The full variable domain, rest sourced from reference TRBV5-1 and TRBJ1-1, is KAGVTQTPRYLIKTRGQQVTLSCSPISGHRSVSWYQQTPGQGLQFLFEYFSETQRNKGNFPGRFSGRQFSNSRSEMNVSTLELGDSALYLCASSLTPGTPNTEAFFGQGTRLTVV.

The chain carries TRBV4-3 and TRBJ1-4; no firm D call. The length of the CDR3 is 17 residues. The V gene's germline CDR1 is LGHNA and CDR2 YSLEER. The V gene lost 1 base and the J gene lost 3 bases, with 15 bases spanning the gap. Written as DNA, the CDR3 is TGCGCCAGCAGCCAAGCCTACCCCTTTAAGTCTAATGAAAAACTGTTTTTT. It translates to CASSQAYPFKSNEKLFF.

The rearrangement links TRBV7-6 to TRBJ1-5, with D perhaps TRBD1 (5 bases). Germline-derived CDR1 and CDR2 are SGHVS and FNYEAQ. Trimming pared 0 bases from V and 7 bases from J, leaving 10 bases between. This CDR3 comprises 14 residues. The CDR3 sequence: CASSLALGGQPQHF. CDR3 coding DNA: TGTGCCAGCAGCTTAGCGCTTGGGGGACAGCCCCAGCATTTT.

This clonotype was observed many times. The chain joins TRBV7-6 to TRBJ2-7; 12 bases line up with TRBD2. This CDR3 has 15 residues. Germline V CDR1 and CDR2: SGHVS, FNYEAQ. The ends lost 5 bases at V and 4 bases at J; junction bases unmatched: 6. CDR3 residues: CASSPLAGGSYEQYF. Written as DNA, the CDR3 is TGTGCCAGCAGCCCTCTAGCGGGGGGGAGTTACGAGCAGTACTTC.